The clone carrying this TCR beta chain was observed a handful of times. This sample is part of a study of patients and donors after allogeneic stem cell transplantation. CDR1 MGHRA and CDR2 YSYEKL come from the germline V gene. The CDR3 length is 16 residues. With 0 bases removed from V and 2 bases from J, the gap between germline ends came to 14 bases. TCRdb independently ran MiXCR on the RT-PCR reads; one entry per CDR3 protein. Of roughly 960,000 distinct CDR3 sequences in the sample, approximately 18% were seen once. This TCR came from a human donor who was either an allogeneic HSCT recipient or a stem cell or donor lymphocyte infusion donor (not recorded which). It is not recorded whose cells these are; they may come from a transplant donor. Sequencing was performed on blood, either unsorted or a sorted T cell fraction (not recorded which). The J gene is TRBJ2-7, the V gene TRBV4-1; D gene ambiguous. CDR3 nucleotide sequence: TGCGCCAGCAGCCAAGATCTTAAAGGAGCGCCCTACGAGCAGTACTTC. This codes for CASSQDLKGAPYEQYF.